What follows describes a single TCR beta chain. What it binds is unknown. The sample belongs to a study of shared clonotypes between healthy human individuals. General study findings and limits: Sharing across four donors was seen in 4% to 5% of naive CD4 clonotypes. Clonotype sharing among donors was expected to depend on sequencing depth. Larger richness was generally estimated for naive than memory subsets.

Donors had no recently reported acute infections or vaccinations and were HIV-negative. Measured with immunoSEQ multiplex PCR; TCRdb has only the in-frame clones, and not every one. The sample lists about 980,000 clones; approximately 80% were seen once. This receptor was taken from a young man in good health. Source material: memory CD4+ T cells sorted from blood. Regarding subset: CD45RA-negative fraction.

In DNA, the CDR3 is TGTGCCAGCAGCCGGACCGGGACCACCAATGAGCAGTTCTTC. Translating gives CASSRTGTTNEQFF. The rearrangement uses TRBV7-3 and TRBJ2-1; D may match TRBD1 or TRBD2 (5 bases each). This CDR3 comprises 14 residues. V was pared by 5 bases and J by 6 bases, with 14 bases between. Germline CDR1 and CDR2: SGHTA and FQGTGA.